This entry features one TCR beta chain sequence. The data derive from a study of blood T cell repertoires in COVID-19. Study-level background: Italy, Spain and the United States were the sources of the convalescent and acute COVID-19 samples.

Germline CDR1 and CDR2: SGHRS and YFSETQ. This CDR3 region has 13 residues. V lost 3 bases and J lost 3, with 9 bases in between. How the authors handled the data: How many nucleated cells were present was estimated from reference gene primer amplification. Libraries were prepared by immunoSEQ multiplex PCR; TCRdb keeps only in-frame clonotypes and omits some of them. For V, J and clone size, that table is used; D and trimming come from the DNA. In the table there are roughly 360,000 clones, more than 75% of which are singletons. The sequence came from a woman aged 25 to 39 with acute COVID-19. Source material: PBMCs or T cells enriched from blood (not recorded which). The chain joins TRBV5-1 to TRBJ1-1, with D hard to call. CDR3 nucleotide sequence: TGCGCCAGCAGCTATACTAAGTACACTGAAGCTTTCTTT. It is translated as CASSYTKYTEAFF. The full variable domain, with the rest looked up from reference TRBV5-1 and TRBJ1-1, is KAGVTQTPRYLIKTRGQQVTLSCSPISGHRSVSWYQQTPGQGLQFLFEYFSETQRNKGNFPGRFSGRQFSNSRSEMNVSTLELGDSALYLCASSYTKYTEAFFGQGTRLTVV.